The 29 T cell receptor beta chains reported below all come from one sample, sequenced in a study of CD8 T cell repertoires and HIV-1 epitope variants. Repertoires were generated with immunoSEQ multiplex PCR, while TCRdb's copy carries only in-frame clones and drops some. The sample lists 4,500 to 6,000 clones; nearly 70% were seen once. Antigens for these TCRs are unknown. The sequenced sample consisted of cultured CD8+ T cells derived from PBMCs. The receptors stem from a male donor with HIV.

This clone was seen a few times. The chain links TRBV29-1 to TRBJ2-3, with a tentative D call TRBD1 (5 bases). The CDR3 extends over 12 amino acids. Per the germline V gene, CDR1 is SQVTM and CDR2 is ANQGSEA. V lost 8 bases, J lost 7 bases, and 16 bases lay in between. The CDR3 sequence is CSISGFVNTQYF. For the CDR3, the DNA is TGCAGCATTTCAGGGTTTGTAAATACGCAGTATTTT.

CDR3 loop: CASSQGVRDIQYF. CDR3 in DNA: TGCGCCAGCAGCCAAGGGGTGAGGGACATTCAGTACTTC. The chain employs TRBV4-3 and TRBJ2-4; a weak D match, TRBD2 (5 bases). Looked up from germline, CDR1 is LGHNA and CDR2 is YSLEER. This CDR3 comprises 13 residues. The ends were cut back, 1 base at V and 8 bases at J, with 9 bases in the middle.

The sample holds a few counts of this clone. The V call is TRBV5-1, the J call TRBJ2-7, with D possibly being TRBD2 (6 bases). V lost 0 bases, J lost 0 bases, and 7 bases lay in between. The CDR3 totals 14 residues. Germline CDR1 is SGHRS and CDR2 is YFSETQ. This CDR3 is CASSLDGSSYEQYF. CDR3 sequence (DNA): TGCGCCAGCAGCTTGGACGGGAGCTCCTACGAGCAGTACTTC.

The V gene is TRBV9, the J gene TRBJ2-1; 13 bases fit TRBD2. CDR3 length: 22 amino acids. CDR1 SGDLS and CDR2 YYNGEE come from the germline V gene. V lost 3 bases to trimming and J lost 1 base; unmatched junction nucleotides: 19. The CDR3 DNA reads as TGTGCCAGCAGCGGTAGTCCCTTCCCGACTAGCGGGGGGCCTTGGTCCTACAATGAGCAGTTCTTC. Translating it yields CASSGSPFPTSGGPWSYNEQFF.

The chain uses TRBV6-5 and TRBJ2-1; D is unclear. Germline V CDR1 and CDR2: MNHEY, SVGAGI. This CDR3 is 14 amino acids long. The V end was cut by 4 bases, the J end by 6 bases, with 13 bases between. The CDR3 DNA sequence: TGTGCCAGCAGTTCCCTCGGCAGGTCCAATGAGCAGTTCTTC. Protein product: CASSSLGRSNEQFF.

The chain has TRBV13 and TRBJ2-7, with TRBD1 identical over 8 bases. Germline lookup yields CDR1 PRHDT and CDR2 FYEKMQ (reference sequence). The junction had 12 bases not matched to a gene; V was cut back by 5 bases and J by 6 bases. This CDR3 comprises 15 residues. The CDR3 is CASSANRGVVAEQYF. Here the CDR3 DNA reads TGTGCCAGCAGCGCAAACAGGGGGGTAGTGGCCGAGCAGTACTTC.

This clone has only one observation. V and J are TRBV28 and TRBJ2-2; possibly TRBD1 for D (6 bases). This CDR3 region has 17 residues. V was trimmed by 6 bases and J by 1 base, leaving 18 bases between them. Germline V gives CDR1 MDHEN, CDR2 SYDVKM. The chain's CDR3 is CASSHLKGDVNTGELFF. The CDR3 DNA follows: TGTGCCAGCAGCCATCTTAAGGGGGATGTGAACACCGGGGAGCTGTTTTTT.

The chain is built from TRBV4-2 and TRBJ2-7; TRBD1 matches at 11 bases. The length of the CDR3 is 16 residues. The J segment lost 3 bases and the V segment lost 3 bases, leaving 7 bases of the junction unmatched. Germline CDR1 reads LGHNA; CDR2 reads YNFKEQ. The CDR3 region is CASSQASGTGGYEQYF. CDR3 coding DNA: TGTGCCAGCAGCCAGGCAAGCGGGACAGGGGGCTACGAGCAGTACTTC.

V usage is TRBV6-5 and J usage is TRBJ2-7, with D possibly matching TRBD2 (6 bases). The germline V gene has CDR1 MNHEY and CDR2 SVGAGI. The CDR3 length is 13 residues. The CDR3 protein is CATAWGLNYEQYF. In DNA form, the CDR3 reads TGTGCTACCGCATGGGGACTGAACTACGAGCAGTACTTC.

The chain combines TRBV19 with TRBJ2-1; D may be TRBD2 (6 bases). Per germline, CDR1 LNHDA and CDR2 SQIVND (reference sequence). V dropped 6 bases and J dropped 5 bases, with 8 bases sitting between them. The CDR3 is made up of 12 amino acids. For the CDR3, the DNA is TGTGCCAGTAGCGCGGGACACAATGAGCAGTTCTTC. It is translated as CASSAGHNEQFF.

This clone was detected only a few times. The gene calls are TRBV28 and TRBJ1-1; 7 nucleotides agree with TRBD1. With 3 bases clipped from V and 5 bases from J, the junction kept 9 bases outside the gene matches. Germline V CDR1 and CDR2: MDHEN, SYDVKM. The CDR3 is 15 amino acids. CDR3 region: CASSLGRQGGTEAFF. The CDR3, as DNA: TGTGCCAGCAGTTTGGGGAGACAGGGAGGAACTGAAGCTTTCTTT. The full variable domain, its missing parts supplied by reference TRBV28 and TRBJ1-1, is DVKVTQSSRYLVKRTGEKVFLECVQDMDHENMFWYRQDPGLGLRLIYFSYDVKMKEKGDIPEGYSVSREKKERFSLILESASTNQTSMYLCASSLGRQGGTEAFFGQGTRLTVV.

This clone was counted once. The rearrangement joins TRBV7-3 to TRBJ2-3; 10 nucleotides line up with TRBD2. CDR1 SGHTA and CDR2 FQGTGA come from the germline V gene. The J segment lost 5 bases and the V segment lost 5 bases, leaving 10 bases of the junction unmatched. The CDR3 extends over 16 amino acids. The CDR3 nucleotides are TGTGCCAGCAGCCCGACCTTAGCGGGGGGCGGAGATACGCAGTATTTT. Translation gives CASSPTLAGGGDTQYF.

The gene calls are TRBV6-1 and TRBJ2-7; 8 bases are shared with TRBD1. V trimming: 8 bases; J trimming: 5 bases; junction bases outside the gene matches: 5. This CDR3 spans 12 amino acids. The germline V gene encodes CDR1 MNHNS and CDR2 SASEGT. The CDR3 reads CASGQGAHEQYF. CDR3 nucleotides: TGTGCCAGCGGGCAGGGGGCCCACGAGCAGTACTTC.

The rearrangement uses TRBV27 and TRBJ2-1; 13 nucleotides match TRBD2. Germline V gene lookup returns CDR1 MNHEY and CDR2 SMNVEV (reference sequence). This CDR3 region has 18 residues. V lost 3 bases, J lost 8 bases, and 13 bases stayed unmatched. In nucleotides, the CDR3 is TGTGCCAGCAGTTTCCGGACAGACCCCGGACTAGCGGGAGATGAGCAGTTCTTC. Protein: CASSFRTDPGLAGDEQFF.

CDR3 protein: CASSSDVSAYEQYF. The CDR3, as DNA: TGTGCCAGCAGTTCAGATGTCTCGGCCTACGAGCAGTACTTC. The chain uses TRBV5-6 and TRBJ2-7; D gene ambiguous. The V gene lost 5 bases and the J gene lost 2 bases, with 14 bases spanning the gap. The CDR3 runs to 14 residues. Germline lookup yields CDR1 SGHDT and CDR2 YYEEEE.

The chain links TRBV6-4 to TRBJ2-7; D gene ambiguous. The CDR3 sequence is 12 residues long. The germline gives CDR1 MRHNA, CDR2 SNTAGT. Trimming shortened V by 7 bases and J by 7 bases, and 14 bases separated the two germline ends. As DNA, the CDR3 is TGTGCCAGCACCCCTTACCCCTGGGAGCAGTACTTC. This codes for CASTPYPWEQYF.

The chain uses TRBV6-1 and TRBJ2-3; 9 positions match TRBD1. The V segment lost 1 base and the J segment 3 bases; nucleotides outside the gene matches: 2. The CDR3 extends over 15 amino acids. Germline loops: CDR1 MNHNS, CDR2 SASEGT. CDR3 sequence: CASSEGTGETDTQYF. In nucleotides, the CDR3 is TGTGCCAGCAGTGAAGGGACAGGGGAGACAGATACGCAGTATTTT.

The chain recombines TRBV30 with TRBJ2-5, with 8 bases fitting TRBD1. Germline V gene data show CDR1 as GTSNPN and CDR2 as SVGIG (reference sequence). The CDR3 covers 15 residues. The V segment lost 2 bases and the J segment 1 base; nucleotides outside the gene matches: 6. The CDR3 nucleotides are TGTGCCTGGAGTCATTACAGGGGGTTCCAAGAGACCCAGTACTTC. The encoded protein is CAWSHYRGFQETQYF.

The V gene is TRBV28, the J gene TRBJ2-6; D remains ambiguous. Looked up from germline, CDR1 is MDHEN and CDR2 is SYDVKM. The germline V and J ends were trimmed by 3 bases and 1 base, with 7 bases remaining between them. This CDR3 has 15 residues. The CDR3 sequence is CASSFSLSGANVLTF. The CDR3 DNA reads TGTGCCAGCAGTTTCTCATTGTCTGGGGCCAACGTCCTGACTTTC.

CDR3 DNA: TGTGCCAGCAGTGAATGGACAGTAGGCCGCTATGGCTACACCTTC. Translated: CASSEWTVGRYGYTF. The genes are TRBV25-1 and TRBJ1-2; maybe TRBD1 (6 bases). This CDR3 spans 15 amino acids. From germline, CDR1 is MGHDK and CDR2 SYGVNS. Between the trimmed V and J ends, which lost 1 base and 4 bases, there was a span of 13 bases.

By share, this clone ranks as large. This chain uses TRBV6-1 with TRBJ1-2; D ambiguous. Deletions cut 2 bases from V and 3 bases from J, with 16 bases between. Germline V gene data show CDR1 as MNHNS and CDR2 as SASEGT. This CDR3 spans 16 amino acids. DNA for the CDR3: TGTGCCAGCAGTGAACTTCCACAAGACCTAGACTATGGCTACACCTTC. Translated, it gives CASSELPQDLDYGYTF.

The CDR3 loop reads CASSRDRGYEQYF. The CDR3 DNA is TGTGCCAGCTCAAGGGACAGGGGCTACGAGCAGTACTTC. V gene TRBV18 combines with J gene TRBJ2-7, with 10 positions matching TRBD1. In germline, CDR1 is KGHSH, CDR2 LQKENI. The CDR3 is made up of 13 amino acids. Unmatched junction bases numbered 1, after V lost 5 bases and J lost 3 bases.

This clone has just a few counts. The V gene is TRBV7-8, the J gene TRBJ2-7, with no clear D. CDR3 length: 15 residues. Trimming shortened V by 1 base and J by 3 bases, and 13 bases separated the two germline ends. Germline assignment: CDR1 SGHVS and CDR2 FQNEAQ. The CDR3 region is CASSLGNFLHYEQYF. The CDR3, as DNA: TGTGCCAGCAGCTTAGGTAACTTCCTACACTACGAGCAGTACTTC.

A few counts support this clone. The chain is built from TRBV2 and TRBJ1-2; D is undetermined. The CDR3 has 13 amino acids. Germline CDR1 and CDR2: SNHLY and FYNNEI. Trimming took 3 bases from V and 6 from J, leaving 11 bases between them. This chain's CDR3 is CASSEWEADGYTF. The CDR3 coding sequence is TGTGCCAGCAGTGAGTGGGAGGCCGATGGCTACACCTTC.

The rearrangement joins TRBV15 to TRBJ2-3, with 9 bases identical to TRBD2. CDR3 length equals 16 residues. Germline values: CDR1 LNHNV, CDR2 YYDKDF (reference sequence). J lost 2 bases, V lost 5 bases, and 8 bases had no gene match. CDR3 sequence: CATSSSLAGLTDTQYF. The CDR3 nucleotides read TGTGCCACCAGCTCCTCCCTAGCGGGGCTCACAGATACGCAGTATTTT.

This chain joins TRBV4-1 and TRBJ2-3, with D perhaps matching TRBD2 (6 bases). The CDR3 length is 17 residues. Germline V gene lookup returns CDR1 MGHRA and CDR2 YSYEKL. V was shortened by 0 bases and J by 2 bases, with 15 bases between the two germline ends. CDR3 sequence reads: CASSQDPWGLPTDTQYF. As DNA, the CDR3 is TGCGCCAGCAGCCAAGATCCCTGGGGACTCCCCACAGATACGCAGTATTTT.

This sequence joins TRBV6-6 and TRBJ1-4; no firm D call. The CDR3 runs to 14 residues. Germline V lookup: CDR1 MNHNY, CDR2 SVGAGI (reference sequence). Trimming stripped 0 bases from V and 7 bases from J, with 9 bases between. In DNA, the CDR3 is TGTGCCAGCAGTTACTCGAAAAATGGTGAAAAACTGTTTTTT. It specifies CASSYSKNGEKLFF.

CDR3 DNA sequence: TGTGCCAGCAGCAAGGCAGAGAGCTCCTACGAGCAGTACTTC. It translates to CASSKAESSYEQYF. The chain employs TRBV21-1 and TRBJ2-7. TRBV21-1 is a recognized pseudogene. The CDR3 is made up of 14 amino acids.

The chain combines TRBV6-6 with TRBJ2-1, with 7 positions matching TRBD1. The ends lost 2 bases at V and 4 bases at J; junction bases unmatched: 5. CDR1 and CDR2 (germline): MNHNY, SVGAGI (reference sequence). The CDR3 is 15 residues long. CDR3 residues: CASSYRQGEYNEQFF. CDR3 bases: TGTGCCAGCAGTTACCGACAGGGCGAATACAATGAGCAGTTCTTC.